This T cell receptor (beta chain) derives from a study of cytomegalovirus exposure and HLA in healthy donors. Germline V lookup: CDR1 GTSNPN, CDR2 SVGIG (reference sequence). The ends were cut back, 2 bases at V and 5 bases at J, with 16 bases in the middle. The CDR3 runs to 14 residues. This clone was detected only once. Here immunoSEQ multiplex PCR was the method, and the copy in TCRdb shows in-frame clones only, minus some. This sample has fewer than 300,000 clones, with roughly 90% found just once. The sample was PBMCs. The origin of this receptor is a woman younger than 35 in good health and CMV-seronegative. The chain has TRBV30 and TRBJ2-7; D possibly corresponds to TRBD1 (5 bases). CDR3 region: CAWSFWTFPHEQYF. In nucleotides, the CDR3 is TGTGCCTGGAGTTTTTGGACATTCCCCCACGAGCAGTACTTC.